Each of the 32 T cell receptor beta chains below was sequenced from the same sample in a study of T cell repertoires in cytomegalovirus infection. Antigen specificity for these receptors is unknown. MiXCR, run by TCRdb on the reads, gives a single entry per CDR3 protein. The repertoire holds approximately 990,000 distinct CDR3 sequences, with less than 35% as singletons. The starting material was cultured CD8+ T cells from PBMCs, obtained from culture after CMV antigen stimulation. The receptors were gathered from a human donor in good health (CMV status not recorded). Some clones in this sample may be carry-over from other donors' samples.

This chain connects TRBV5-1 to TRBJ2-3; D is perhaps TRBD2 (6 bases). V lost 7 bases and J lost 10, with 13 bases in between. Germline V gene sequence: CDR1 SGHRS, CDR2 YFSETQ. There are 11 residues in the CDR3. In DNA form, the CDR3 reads TGCGCCAGCTCAGAGGGGACTCCGCAGTATTTT. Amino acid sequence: CASSEGTPQYF.

This chain's CDR3 is CASSPSYDDEQYF. The CDR3, as DNA: TGTGCCAGCAGCCCCTCCTATGACGACGAGCAGTACTTC. The gene calls are TRBV5-4 and TRBJ2-7; D is undetermined. This CDR3 is 13 amino acids long. Trimming removed 4 bases from V and 5 bases from J, with 13 bases in between. Germline V gives CDR1 SGHNT, CDR2 YYREEE (reference sequence).

Here the CDR3 DNA reads TGTGCCAGCAGTGCCGAGGAAGATACGCAGTATTTT. The encoded protein is CASSAEEDTQYF. The genes are TRBV12-3 or TRBV12-4 and TRBJ2-3; D gene unclear. Trimming stripped 5 bases from V and 5 bases from J, with 8 bases between. The CDR3 has 12 residues.

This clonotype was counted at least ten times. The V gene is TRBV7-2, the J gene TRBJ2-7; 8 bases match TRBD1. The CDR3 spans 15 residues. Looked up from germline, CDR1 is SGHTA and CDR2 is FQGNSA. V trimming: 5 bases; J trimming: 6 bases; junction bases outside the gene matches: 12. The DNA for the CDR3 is TGTGCCAGCAGCCCACCGGGGACAGGCTTCTCCGAGCAGTACTTC. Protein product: CASSPPGTGFSEQYF.

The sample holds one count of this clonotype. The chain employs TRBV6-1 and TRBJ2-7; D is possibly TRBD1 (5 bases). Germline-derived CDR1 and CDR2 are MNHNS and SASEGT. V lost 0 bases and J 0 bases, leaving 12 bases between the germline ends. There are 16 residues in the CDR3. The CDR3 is CASSEAQGSSSYEQYF. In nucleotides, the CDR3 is TGTGCCAGCAGTGAAGCGCAGGGTAGCAGCTCCTACGAGCAGTACTTC.

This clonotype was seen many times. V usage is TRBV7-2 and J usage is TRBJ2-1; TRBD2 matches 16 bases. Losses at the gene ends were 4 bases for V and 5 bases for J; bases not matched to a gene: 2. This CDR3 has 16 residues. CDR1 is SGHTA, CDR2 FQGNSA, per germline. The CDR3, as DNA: TGTGCCAGCAGCTGGGGACTAGCGGGGGGGCACAATGAGCAGTTCTTC. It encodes CASSWGLAGGHNEQFF.

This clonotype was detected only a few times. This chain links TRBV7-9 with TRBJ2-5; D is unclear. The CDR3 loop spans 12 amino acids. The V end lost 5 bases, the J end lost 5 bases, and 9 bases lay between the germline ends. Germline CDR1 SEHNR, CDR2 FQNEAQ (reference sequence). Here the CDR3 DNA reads TGTGCCAGCAGCCGTCTGGAGGAGACCCAGTACTTC. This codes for CASSRLEETQYF.

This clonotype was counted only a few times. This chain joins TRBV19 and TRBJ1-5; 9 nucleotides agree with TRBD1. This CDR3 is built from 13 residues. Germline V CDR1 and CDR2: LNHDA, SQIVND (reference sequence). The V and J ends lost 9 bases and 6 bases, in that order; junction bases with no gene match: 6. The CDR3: CASRDRDSQPQHF. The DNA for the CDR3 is TGTGCCAGCCGGGACAGGGACAGTCAGCCCCAGCATTTT.

DNA for the CDR3: TGTGCCACCAGTGATCGAAAACAGGGAACCGGGGAGCTGTTTTTT. Encoded protein: CATSDRKQGTGELFF. The genes are TRBV24-1 and TRBJ2-2; D may be TRBD1 (6 bases). From germline, CDR1 is KGHDR and CDR2 SFDVKD. Trimming removed 3 bases from V and 5 bases from J, with 12 bases in between. The CDR3 consists of 15 residues.

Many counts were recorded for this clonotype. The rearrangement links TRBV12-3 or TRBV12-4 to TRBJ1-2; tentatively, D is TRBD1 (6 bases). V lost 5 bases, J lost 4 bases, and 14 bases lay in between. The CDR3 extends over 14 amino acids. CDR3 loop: CASSIPQGLYGYTF. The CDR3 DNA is TGTGCCAGCAGTATCCCGCAGGGGCTCTATGGCTACACCTTC.

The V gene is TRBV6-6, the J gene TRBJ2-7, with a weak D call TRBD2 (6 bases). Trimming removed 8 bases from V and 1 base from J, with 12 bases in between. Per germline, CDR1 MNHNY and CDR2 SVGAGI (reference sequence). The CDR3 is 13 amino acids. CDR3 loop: CASGGRESYEQYF. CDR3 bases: TGTGCCAGCGGGGGGAGAGAGTCCTACGAGCAGTACTTC.

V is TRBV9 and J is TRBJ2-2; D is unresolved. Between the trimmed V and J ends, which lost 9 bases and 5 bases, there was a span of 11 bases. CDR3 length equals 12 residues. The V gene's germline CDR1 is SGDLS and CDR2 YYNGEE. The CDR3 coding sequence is TGTGCCACGAGAGGACGAACCGGGGAGCTGTTTTTT. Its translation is CATRGRTGELFF.

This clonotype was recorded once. CDR3 residues: CASSVTQGAPTEAFF. CDR3 DNA sequence: TGTGCCAGCAGCGTAACCCAGGGGGCGCCCACTGAAGCTTTCTTT. This chain links TRBV9 with TRBJ1-1; TRBD1 matches 8 bases. CDR3 length: 15 residues. Germline trimming cut 1 base from V and 4 bases from J; bases unmatched to any gene: 6. CDR1 is SGDLS, CDR2 YYNGEE, per germline.

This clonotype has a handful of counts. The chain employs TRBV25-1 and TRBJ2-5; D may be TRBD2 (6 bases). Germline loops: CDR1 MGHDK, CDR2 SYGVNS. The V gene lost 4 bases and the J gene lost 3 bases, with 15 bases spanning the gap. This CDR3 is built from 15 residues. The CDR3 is CASSGGFGGEETQYF. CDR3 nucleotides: TGTGCCAGCAGTGGGGGTTTTGGAGGGGAAGAGACCCAGTACTTC.

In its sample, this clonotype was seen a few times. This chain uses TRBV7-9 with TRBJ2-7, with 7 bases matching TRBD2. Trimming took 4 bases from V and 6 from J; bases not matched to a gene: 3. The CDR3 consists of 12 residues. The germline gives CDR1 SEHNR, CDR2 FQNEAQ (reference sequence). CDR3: CASSSGGLEQYF. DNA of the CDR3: TGTGCCAGCAGCTCGGGAGGACTCGAGCAGTACTTC.

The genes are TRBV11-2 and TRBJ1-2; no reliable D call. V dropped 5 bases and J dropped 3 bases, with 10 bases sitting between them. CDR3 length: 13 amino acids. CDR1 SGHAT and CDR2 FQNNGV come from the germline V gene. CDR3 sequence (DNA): TGTGCCAGCAGCCGAAGGCCAGACTATGGCTACACCTTC. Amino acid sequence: CASSRRPDYGYTF.

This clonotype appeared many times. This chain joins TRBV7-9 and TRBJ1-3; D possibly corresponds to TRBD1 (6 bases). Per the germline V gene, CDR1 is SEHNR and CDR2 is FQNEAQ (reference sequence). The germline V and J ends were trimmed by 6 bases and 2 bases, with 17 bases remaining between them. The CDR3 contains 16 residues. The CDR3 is CASRDRRTYPGNTIYF. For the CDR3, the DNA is TGTGCCAGCAGGGACAGACGAACGTACCCTGGAAACACCATATATTTT.

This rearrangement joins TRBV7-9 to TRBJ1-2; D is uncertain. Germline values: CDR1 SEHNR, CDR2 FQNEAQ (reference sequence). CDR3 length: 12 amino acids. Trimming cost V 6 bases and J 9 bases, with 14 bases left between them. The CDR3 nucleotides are TGTGCCAGCAGGTCCGGGCCAGACAGCTACACCTTC. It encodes CASRSGPDSYTF.

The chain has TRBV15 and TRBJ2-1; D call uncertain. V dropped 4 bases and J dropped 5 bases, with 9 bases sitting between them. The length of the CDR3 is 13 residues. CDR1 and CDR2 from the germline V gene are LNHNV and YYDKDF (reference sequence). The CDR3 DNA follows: TGTGCCACCAGCACCGACCTCCACAATGAGCAGTTCTTC. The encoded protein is CATSTDLHNEQFF. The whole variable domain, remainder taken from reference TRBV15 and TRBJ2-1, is DAMVIQNPRYQVTQFGKPVTLSCSQTLNHNVMYWYQQKSSQAPKLLFHYYDKDFNNEADTPDNFQSRRPNTSFCFLDIRSPGLGDTAMYLCATSTDLHNEQFFGPGTRLTVL.

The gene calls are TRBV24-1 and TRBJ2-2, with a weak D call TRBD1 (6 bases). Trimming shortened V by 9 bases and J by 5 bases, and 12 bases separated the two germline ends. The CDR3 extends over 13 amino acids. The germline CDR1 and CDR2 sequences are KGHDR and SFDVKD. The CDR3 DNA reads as TGTGCCACCCGGGACACCGAAACCGGGGAGCTGTTTTTT. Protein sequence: CATRDTETGELFF.

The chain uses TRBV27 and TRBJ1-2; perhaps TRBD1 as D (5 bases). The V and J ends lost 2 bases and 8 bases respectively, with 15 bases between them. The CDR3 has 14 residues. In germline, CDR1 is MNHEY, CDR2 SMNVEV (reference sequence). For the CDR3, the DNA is TGTGCCAGCAGTTTACGTCGGCAGGGCTGGGGCTACACCTTC. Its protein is CASSLRRQGWGYTF.

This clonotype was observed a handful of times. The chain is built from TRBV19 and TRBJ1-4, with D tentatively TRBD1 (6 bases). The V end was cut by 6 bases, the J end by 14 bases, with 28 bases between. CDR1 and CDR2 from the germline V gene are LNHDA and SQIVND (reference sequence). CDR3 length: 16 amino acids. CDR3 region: CASRDKQGLNEKWLFF. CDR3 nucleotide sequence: TGTGCCAGTAGGGATAAACAGGGACTGAATGAAAAGTGGCTGTTTTTT.

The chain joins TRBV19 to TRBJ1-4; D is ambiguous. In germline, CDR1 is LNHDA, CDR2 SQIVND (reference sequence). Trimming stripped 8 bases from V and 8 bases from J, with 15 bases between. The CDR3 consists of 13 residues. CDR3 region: CASLLPVGEKLFF. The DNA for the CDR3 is TGTGCCAGTCTTCTCCCGGTTGGGGAAAAACTGTTTTTT.

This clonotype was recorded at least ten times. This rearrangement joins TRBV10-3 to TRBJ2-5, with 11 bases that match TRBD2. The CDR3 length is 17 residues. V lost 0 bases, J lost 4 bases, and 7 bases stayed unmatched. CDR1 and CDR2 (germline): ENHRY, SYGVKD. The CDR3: CAISESIRTSGGETQYF. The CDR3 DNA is TGTGCCATCAGTGAGTCGATCCGAACTAGCGGGGGAGAGACCCAGTACTTC.

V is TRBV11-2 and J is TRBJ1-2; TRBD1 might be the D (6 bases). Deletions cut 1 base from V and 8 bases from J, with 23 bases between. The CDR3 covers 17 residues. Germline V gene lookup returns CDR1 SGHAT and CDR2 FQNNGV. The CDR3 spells CASSLVLSGTYLPGYTF. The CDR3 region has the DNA TGTGCCAGCAGCTTAGTCTTAAGCGGGACATACCTTCCAGGCTACACCTTC.

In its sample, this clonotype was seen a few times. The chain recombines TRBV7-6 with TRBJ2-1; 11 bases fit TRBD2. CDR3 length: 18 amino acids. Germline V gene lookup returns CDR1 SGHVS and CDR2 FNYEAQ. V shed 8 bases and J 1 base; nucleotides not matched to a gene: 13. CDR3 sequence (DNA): TGTGCCAGCCTTCCCGTAGCGGGGGGGCGAGGATCCTACAATGAGCAGTTCTTC. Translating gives CASLPVAGGRGSYNEQFF.

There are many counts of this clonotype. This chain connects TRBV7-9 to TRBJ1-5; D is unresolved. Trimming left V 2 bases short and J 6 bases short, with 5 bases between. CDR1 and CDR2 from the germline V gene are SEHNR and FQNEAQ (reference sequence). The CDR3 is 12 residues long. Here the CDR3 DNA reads TGTGCCAGCAGCTTACTAGGTCAGCCCCAGCATTTT. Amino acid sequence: CASSLLGQPQHF.

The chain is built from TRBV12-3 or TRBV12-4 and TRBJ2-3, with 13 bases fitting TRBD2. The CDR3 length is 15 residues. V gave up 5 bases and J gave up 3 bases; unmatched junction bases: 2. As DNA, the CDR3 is TGTGCCAGCAGTGGGGGACTAGCGGGGACAGATACGCAGTATTTT. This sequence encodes CASSGGLAGTDTQYF.

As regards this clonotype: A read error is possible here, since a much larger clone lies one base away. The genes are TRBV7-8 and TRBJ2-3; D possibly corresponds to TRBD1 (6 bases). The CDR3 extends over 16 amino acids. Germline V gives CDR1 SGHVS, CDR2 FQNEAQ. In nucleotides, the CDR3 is TGTGTCAGCAGCCCAGGGACAACGCTGCCCACAGATACGCAGTATTTT. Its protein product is CVSSPGTTLPTDTQYF.

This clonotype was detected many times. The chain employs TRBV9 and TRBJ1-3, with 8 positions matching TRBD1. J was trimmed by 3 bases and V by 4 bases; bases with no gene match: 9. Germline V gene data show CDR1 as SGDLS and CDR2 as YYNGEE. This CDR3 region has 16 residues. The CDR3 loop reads CASSSPDREVGNTIYF. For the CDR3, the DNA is TGTGCCAGCAGCTCACCGGACAGGGAAGTTGGAAACACCATATATTTT.

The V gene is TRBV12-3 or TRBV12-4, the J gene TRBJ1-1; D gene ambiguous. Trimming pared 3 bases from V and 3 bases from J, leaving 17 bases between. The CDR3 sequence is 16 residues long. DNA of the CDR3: TGTGCCAGCAGTTTGACTGTGATGGATTGGGACACTGAAGCTTTCTTT. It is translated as CASSLTVMDWDTEAFF.

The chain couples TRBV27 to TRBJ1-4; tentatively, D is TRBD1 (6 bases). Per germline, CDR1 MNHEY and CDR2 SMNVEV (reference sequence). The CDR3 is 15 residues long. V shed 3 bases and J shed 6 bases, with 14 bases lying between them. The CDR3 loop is CASSLAARGDEKLFF. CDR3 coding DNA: TGTGCCAGCAGTTTGGCGGCCAGGGGAGATGAAAAACTGTTTTTT.